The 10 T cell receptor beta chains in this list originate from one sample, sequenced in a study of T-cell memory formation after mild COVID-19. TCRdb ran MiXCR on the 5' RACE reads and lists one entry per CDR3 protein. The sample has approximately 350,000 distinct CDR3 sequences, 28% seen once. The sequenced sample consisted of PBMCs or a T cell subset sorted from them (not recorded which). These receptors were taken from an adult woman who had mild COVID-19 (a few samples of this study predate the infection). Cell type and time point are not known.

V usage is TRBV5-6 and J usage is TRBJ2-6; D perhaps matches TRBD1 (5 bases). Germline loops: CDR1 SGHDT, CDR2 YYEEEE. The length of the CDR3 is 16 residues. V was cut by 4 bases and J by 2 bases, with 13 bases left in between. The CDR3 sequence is CASSVSIRAGANVLTF. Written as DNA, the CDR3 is TGTGCCAGCAGCGTTTCCATCAGGGCTGGGGCCAACGTCCTGACTTTC.

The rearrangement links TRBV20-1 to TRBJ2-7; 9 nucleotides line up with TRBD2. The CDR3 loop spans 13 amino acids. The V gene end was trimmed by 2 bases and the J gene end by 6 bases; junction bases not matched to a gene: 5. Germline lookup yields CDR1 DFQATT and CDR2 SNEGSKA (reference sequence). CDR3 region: CSARPSGDGEQYF. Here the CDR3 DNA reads TGCAGTGCTAGACCTAGCGGGGATGGCGAGCAGTACTTC.

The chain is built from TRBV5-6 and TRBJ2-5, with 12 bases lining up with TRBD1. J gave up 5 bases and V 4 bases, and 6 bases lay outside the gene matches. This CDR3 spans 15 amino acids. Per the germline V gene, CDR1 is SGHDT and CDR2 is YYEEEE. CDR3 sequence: CASSLRDRGLETQYF. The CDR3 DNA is TGTGCCAGCAGCCTCCGGGACAGGGGGCTGGAGACCCAGTACTTC.

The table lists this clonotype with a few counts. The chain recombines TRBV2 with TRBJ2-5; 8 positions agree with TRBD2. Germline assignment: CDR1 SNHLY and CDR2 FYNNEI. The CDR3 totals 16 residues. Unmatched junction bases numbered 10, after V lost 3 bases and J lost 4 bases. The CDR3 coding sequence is TGTGCCAGCAGTGACTGGCCAGCGGGAGAGGCAGAGACCCAGTACTTC. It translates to CASSDWPAGEAETQYF.

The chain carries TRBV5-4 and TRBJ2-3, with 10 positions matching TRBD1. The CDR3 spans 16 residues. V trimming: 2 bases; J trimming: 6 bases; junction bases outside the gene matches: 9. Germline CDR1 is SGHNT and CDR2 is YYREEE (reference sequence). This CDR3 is CASSFGGTGVSDTQYF. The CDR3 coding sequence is TGTGCCAGCAGCTTTGGCGGGACAGGGGTTTCGGATACGCAGTATTTT.

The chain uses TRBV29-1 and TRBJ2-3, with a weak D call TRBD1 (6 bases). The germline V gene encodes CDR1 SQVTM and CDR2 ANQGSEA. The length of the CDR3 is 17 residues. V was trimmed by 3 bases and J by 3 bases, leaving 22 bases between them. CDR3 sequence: CSVEWPGAERGTDTQYF. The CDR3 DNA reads TGCAGCGTTGAGTGGCCAGGGGCCGAAAGGGGGACAGATACGCAGTATTTT.

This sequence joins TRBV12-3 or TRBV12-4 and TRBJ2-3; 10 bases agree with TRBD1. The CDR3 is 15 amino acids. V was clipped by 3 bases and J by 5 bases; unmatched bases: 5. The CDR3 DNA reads TGTGCCAGCAGTTTCCGACAGGGGGCCGTAGATACGCAGTATTTT. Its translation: CASSFRQGAVDTQYF.

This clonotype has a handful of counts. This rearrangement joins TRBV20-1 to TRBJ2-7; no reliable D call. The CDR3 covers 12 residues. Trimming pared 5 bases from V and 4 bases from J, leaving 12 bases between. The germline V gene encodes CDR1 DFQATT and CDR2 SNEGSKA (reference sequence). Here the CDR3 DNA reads TGCAGTGCTCCAGTCCTGGGTTACGAGCAGTACTTC. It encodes CSAPVLGYEQYF.

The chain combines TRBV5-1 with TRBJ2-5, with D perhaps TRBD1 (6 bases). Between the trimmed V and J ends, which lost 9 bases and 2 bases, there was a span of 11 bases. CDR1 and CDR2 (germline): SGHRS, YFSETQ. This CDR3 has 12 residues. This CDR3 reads CATRTDQETQYF. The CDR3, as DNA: TGCGCCACTAGGACAGATCAAGAGACCCAGTACTTC.

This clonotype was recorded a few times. CDR3 amino acids: CSVEDQGQGFGGELFF. The CDR3 coding sequence is TGCAGCGTTGAAGATCAGGGACAGGGCTTCGGCGGGGAGCTGTTTTTT. The chain is built from TRBV29-1 and TRBJ2-2; 9 bases are shared with TRBD1. The CDR3 has 16 residues. The V segment lost 0 bases and the J segment 7 bases; nucleotides outside the gene matches: 9. Germline V gene lookup returns CDR1 SQVTM and CDR2 ANQGSEA.